Listed below are T cell receptor beta chains from one sample, sequenced in a study of cytomegalovirus exposure and HLA in healthy donors. The method was immunoSEQ multiplex PCR; TCRdb's version includes in-frame clones alone and lacks a portion of them. The repertoire includes some 70,000 clones, approximately 58% of them detected once, and about 2.9% sits in the top ten. The sample consisted of PBMCs. These receptors were collected from a woman in her 50s in good health and CMV-seronegative. CDR3s include the opening cysteine and the closing phenylalanine or tryptophan. The D gene is left open where the match is weak. Clone size is not always given. Where it is, it says once, few, many or a class for expanded clones.

>-|12|TRBV7-2|TRBJ2-5|once
CASSFGLETQYF
TGTGCCAGCAGCTTCGGGTTGGAGACCCAGTACTTC
>TRBD2|15|TRBV4-1|TRBJ2-7|-
CASSQVREGSYEQYF
TGCGCCAGCAGCCAAGTACGGGAGGGATCCTACGAGCAGTACTTC
>-|13|TRBV5-1|TRBJ2-5|-
CASMVLGQETQYF
TGCGCCAGCATGGTTCTAGGCCAAGAGACCCAGTACTTC
>-|14|TRBV5-1|TRBJ1-1|once
CASSPRGVNTEAFF
TGCGCCAGCAGCCCTAGGGGTGTGAACACTGAAGCTTTCTTT
>TRBD2|16|TRBV5-6|TRBJ2-1|many
CASSLERTSGLGEQFF
TGTGCCAGCAGCTTGGAGCGGACTAGCGGACTTGGTGAGCAGTTCTTC
>-|13|TRBV2|TRBJ2-1|-
CASSDSGNNEQFF
TGTGCCAGCAGTGATTCAGGGAACAATGAGCAGTTCTTC
>-|15|TRBV18|TRBJ1-5|-
CASSPNQGRDQPQHF
TGTGCCAGCTCACCAAATCAGGGAAGGGATCAGCCCCAGCATTTT
>-|16|TRBV15|TRBJ2-1|-
CATSRVSAVNYNEQFF
TGTGCCACCAGCAGAGTATCAGCGGTTAACTACAATGAGCAGTTCTTC
>-|15|TRBV7-8|TRBJ2-1|-
CASRPIVSGYNEQFF
TGTGCCAGCAGGCCAATAGTTTCGGGCTACAATGAGCAGTTCTTC
>-|13|TRBV6-5|TRBJ1-1|few
CASSLAGNTEAFF
TGTGCCAGCAGCCTCGCGGGGAACACTGAAGCTTTCTTT
>-|15|TRBV5-1|TRBJ2-3|-
CASSLQGGGTDTQYF
TGCGCCAGCAGCTTACAGGGGGGGGGCACAGATACGCAGTATTTT
>TRBD2|15|TRBV9|TRBJ2-7|-
CASSPREGNYYEQYF
TGTGCCAGCAGCCCCCGGGAGGGAAACTACTACGAGCAGTACTTC
>TRBD2|16|TRBV28|TRBJ2-7|once
CASSSPTSGSIYEQYF
TGTGCCAGCAGTTCCCCGACTAGCGGGAGTATCTACGAGCAGTACTTC
>-|14|TRBV7-2|TRBJ2-7|-
CASSLGGVYYEQYF
TGTGCCAGCAGCTTAGGGGGGGTATATTACGAGCAGTACTTC
>-|15|TRBV28|TRBJ1-5|-
CASSLSSGARQPQHF
TGTGCCAGCAGTTTATCATCAGGGGCGCGTCAGCCCCAGCATTTT
>TRBD1|14|TRBV2|TRBJ1-1|-
CASSAGTGGSEAFF
TGTGCCAGCAGTGCTGGGACAGGGGGCTCTGAAGCTTTCTTT
>TRBD2|15|TRBV5-1|TRBJ2-1|-
CASSPGLAMMNEQFF
TGCGCCAGCAGCCCGGGACTAGCAATGATGAATGAGCAGTTCTTC
>-|14|TRBV5-1|TRBJ2-2|-
CASSLAVNTGELFF
TGCGCCAGCAGCTTGGCGGTAAACACCGGGGAGCTGTTTTTT
>TRBD1|13|TRBV7-9|TRBJ1-1|-
CASSFWDRAEAFF
TGTGCCAGCAGCTTCTGGGACAGGGCTGAAGCTTTCTTT
>TRBD1|17|TRBV5-8|TRBJ1-5|few
CASSLPGTGNSNQPQHF
TGTGCCAGCAGCCTGCCCGGGACAGGGAATAGCAATCAGCCCCAGCATTTT
>TRBD1|16|TRBV19|TRBJ2-2|-
CASRRMGAGGTGELFF
TGTGCCAGTAGAAGAATGGGGGCAGGGGGCACCGGGGAGCTGTTTTTT
>-|14|TRBV28|TRBJ1-5|few
CASSVQVSNQPQHF
TGTGCCAGCAGTGTACAGGTTAGCAATCAGCCCCAGCATTTT
>TRBD1|15|TRBV6-5|TRBJ2-7|-
CASSPRDRVTPEQYF
TGTGCCAGCAGTCCCCGGGACAGGGTTACCCCCGAGCAGTACTTC
>-|18|TRBV10-3|TRBJ1-1|-
CAISESTARGHSNTEAFF
TGTGCCATCAGTGAGTCGACGGCCAGAGGCCATTCGAACACTGAAGCTTTCTTT
>-|15|TRBV15|TRBJ1-2|-
CATSKRSARGRGYTF
TGTGCCACCAGCAAAAGATCAGCGAGGGGGAGAGGCTACACCTTC
>-|15|TRBV4-3|TRBJ2-6|-
CASRPDSSGANVLTF
TGCGCCAGCAGACCAGACAGCTCTGGGGCCAACGTCCTGACTTTC
>-|16|TRBV4-3|TRBJ2-1|-
CASSSRAVGLYNEQFF
TGCGCCAGCAGCTCTAGGGCGGTCGGACTCTACAATGAGCAGTTCTTC
>TRBD1|13|TRBV5-1|TRBJ2-5|once
CASSMGQGETQYF
TGCGCCAGCAGCATGGGACAGGGGGAGACCCAGTACTTC
>-|14|TRBV19|TRBJ1-2|-
CASSISLGLYGYTF
TGTGCCAGTAGTATCAGCCTGGGACTCTATGGCTACACCTTC
>-|13|TRBV11-3|TRBJ1-2|-
CASSLDRTALSTF
TGTGCCAGCAGCTTAGATAGGACAGCCCTCTCGACCTTC
>TRBD2|14|TRBV7-9|TRBJ2-3|few
CASSQAGGPDTQYF
TGTGCCAGCAGCCAAGCGGGAGGGCCGGATACGCAGTATTTT
>-|14|TRBV7-3|TRBJ2-2|few
CASSLAGYTGELFF
TGTGCCAGCAGCTTAGCGGGGTACACCGGGGAGCTGTTTTTT
>TRBD1|15|TRBV9|TRBJ1-2|-
CASRGEGMTGNGYTF
TGTGCCAGCAGGGGTGAAGGAATGACAGGGAATGGCTACACCTTC
>-|12|TRBV28|TRBJ2-7|-
CASSLSGYEQYF
TGTGCCAGCAGTTTATCAGGATACGAGCAGTACTTC
>-|14|TRBV4-2|TRBJ1-1|-
CASSQVPSNTEAFF
TGTGCCAGCAGCCAAGTGCCAAGCAACACTGAAGCTTTCTTT
>-|15|TRBV6-5|TRBJ2-7|-
CASSPPGAKTYEQYF
TGTGCCAGCAGTCCCCCGGGAGCGAAGACCTACGAGCAGTACTTC
>-|12|TRBV29-1|TRBJ1-2|-
CSVYGQSYGYTF
TGCAGCGTTTACGGACAGAGCTATGGCTACACCTTC
>-|12|TRBV6-5|TRBJ1-3|-
CASRGGRNTIYF
TGTGCCAGCAGGGGGGGGAGAAACACCATATATTTT
>TRBD2|16|TRBV4-2|TRBJ2-7|once
CASSQKEASGSGEQYF
TGTGCCAGCAGCCAAAAGGAGGCTAGCGGGAGCGGCGAGCAGTACTTC
>-|15|TRBV30|TRBJ1-1|-
CAWSVRGRRGPEAFF
TGTGCCTGGAGTGTACGAGGTCGTAGGGGCCCTGAAGCTTTCTTT
>-|14|TRBV6-5|TRBJ2-7|once
CASRNSGHAYEQYF
TGTGCCAGCAGAAATAGCGGTCATGCCTACGAGCAGTACTTC